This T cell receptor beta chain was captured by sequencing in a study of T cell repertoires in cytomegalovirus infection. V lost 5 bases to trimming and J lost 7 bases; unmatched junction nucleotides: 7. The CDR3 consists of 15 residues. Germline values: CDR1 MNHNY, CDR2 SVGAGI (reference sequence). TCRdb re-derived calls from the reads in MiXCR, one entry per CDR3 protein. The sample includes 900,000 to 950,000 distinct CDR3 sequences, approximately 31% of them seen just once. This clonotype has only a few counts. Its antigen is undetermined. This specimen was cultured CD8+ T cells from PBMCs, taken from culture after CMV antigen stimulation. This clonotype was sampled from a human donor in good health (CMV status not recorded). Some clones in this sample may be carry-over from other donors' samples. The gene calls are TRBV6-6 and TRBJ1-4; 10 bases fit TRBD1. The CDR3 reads CASSESRTGGEKLFF. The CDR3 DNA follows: TGTGCCAGCAGTGAATCGAGGACAGGGGGTGAAAAACTGTTTTTT.